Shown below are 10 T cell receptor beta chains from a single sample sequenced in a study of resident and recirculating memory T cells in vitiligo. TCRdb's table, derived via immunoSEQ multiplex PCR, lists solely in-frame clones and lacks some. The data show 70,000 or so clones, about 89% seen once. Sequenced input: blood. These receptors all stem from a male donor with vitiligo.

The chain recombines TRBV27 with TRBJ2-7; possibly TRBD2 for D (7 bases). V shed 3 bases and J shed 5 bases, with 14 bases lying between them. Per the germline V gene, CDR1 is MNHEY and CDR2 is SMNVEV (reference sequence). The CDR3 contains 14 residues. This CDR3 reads CASSLEGGGDEQYF. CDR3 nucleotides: TGTGCCAGCAGTTTGGAAGGCGGGGGCGACGAGCAGTACTTC.

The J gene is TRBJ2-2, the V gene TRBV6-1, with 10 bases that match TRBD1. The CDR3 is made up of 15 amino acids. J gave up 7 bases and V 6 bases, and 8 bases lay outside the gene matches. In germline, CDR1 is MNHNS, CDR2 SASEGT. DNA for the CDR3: TGTGCCAGCAGGCTCGGACAGGGGGGATTCGGGGAGCTGTTTTTT. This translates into CASRLGQGGFGELFF.

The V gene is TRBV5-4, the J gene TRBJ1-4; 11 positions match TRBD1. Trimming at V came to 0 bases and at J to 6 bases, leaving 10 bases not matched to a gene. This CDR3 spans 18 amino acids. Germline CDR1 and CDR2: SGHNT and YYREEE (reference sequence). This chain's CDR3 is CASSLGAGGTGGDEKLFF. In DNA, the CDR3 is TGTGCCAGCAGCTTGGGGGCCGGCGGGACAGGGGGGGATGAAAAACTGTTTTTT.

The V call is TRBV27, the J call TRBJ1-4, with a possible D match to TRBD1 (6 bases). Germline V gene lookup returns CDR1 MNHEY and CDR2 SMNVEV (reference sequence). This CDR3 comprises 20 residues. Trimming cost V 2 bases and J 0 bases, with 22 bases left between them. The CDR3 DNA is TGTGCCAGCAGTTTAGGTGAAGTCAGGGGAAAGCTAACAACTAATGAAAAACTGTTTTTT. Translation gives CASSLGEVRGKLTTNEKLFF.

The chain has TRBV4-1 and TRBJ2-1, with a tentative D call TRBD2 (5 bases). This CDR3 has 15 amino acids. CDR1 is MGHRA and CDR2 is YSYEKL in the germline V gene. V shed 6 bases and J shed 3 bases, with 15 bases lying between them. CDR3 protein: CASRERTGNYNEQFF. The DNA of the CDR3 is TGCGCCAGCAGGGAGAGGACGGGGAACTACAATGAGCAGTTCTTC.

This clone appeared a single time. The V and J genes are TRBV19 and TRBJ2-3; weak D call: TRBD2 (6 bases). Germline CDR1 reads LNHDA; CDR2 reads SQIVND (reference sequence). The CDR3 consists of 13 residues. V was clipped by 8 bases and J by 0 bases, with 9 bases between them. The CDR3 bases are TGTGCCAGTCGCGGGACTAGCACAGATACGCAGTATTTT. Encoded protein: CASRGTSTDTQYF.

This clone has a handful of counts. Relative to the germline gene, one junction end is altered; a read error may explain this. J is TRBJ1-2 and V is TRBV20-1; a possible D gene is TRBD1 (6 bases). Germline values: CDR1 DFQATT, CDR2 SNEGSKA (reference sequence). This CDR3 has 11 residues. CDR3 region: CSARTGATGGF. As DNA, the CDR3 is TGCAGTGCTAGGACAGGAGCGACTGGGGGCTTC.

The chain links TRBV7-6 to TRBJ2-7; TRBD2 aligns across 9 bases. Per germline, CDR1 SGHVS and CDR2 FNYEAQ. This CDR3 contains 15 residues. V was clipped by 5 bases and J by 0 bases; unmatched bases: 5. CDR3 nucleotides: TGTGCCAGCAGCCCCAGAGCGGGGGGCTCCTACGAGCAGTACTTC. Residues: CASSPRAGGSYEQYF.

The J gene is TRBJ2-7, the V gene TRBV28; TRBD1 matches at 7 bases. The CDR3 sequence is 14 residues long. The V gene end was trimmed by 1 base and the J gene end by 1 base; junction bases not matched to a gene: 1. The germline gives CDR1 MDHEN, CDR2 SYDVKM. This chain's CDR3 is CASSLSGGSYEQYF. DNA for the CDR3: TGTGCCAGCAGTTTATCAGGGGGTTCCTACGAGCAGTACTTC. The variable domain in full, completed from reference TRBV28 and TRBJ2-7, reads DVKVTQSSRYLVKRTGEKVFLECVQDMDHENMFWYRQDPGLGLRLIYFSYDVKMKEKGDIPEGYSVSREKKERFSLILESASTNQTSMYLCASSLSGGSYEQYFGPGTRLTVT.

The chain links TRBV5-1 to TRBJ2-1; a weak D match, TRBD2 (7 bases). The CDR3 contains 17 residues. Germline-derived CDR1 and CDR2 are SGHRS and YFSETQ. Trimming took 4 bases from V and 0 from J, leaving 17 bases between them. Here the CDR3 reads CASSDIMGGPSYNEQFF. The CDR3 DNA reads TGCGCCAGCAGCGACATCATGGGGGGGCCCTCCTACAATGAGCAGTTCTTC.